This TCR beta chain was retrieved from a study of spatial heterogeneity in lung cancer. Notes on the study in general: Quantities of ubiquitous and regional expanded TCRs paralleled ubiquitous and regional nonsynonymous mutations, respectively. It was found that expanded intratumoral alpha and beta TCR counts tracked tumor mutation counts.

TCRdb passed the 5' RACE reads through MiXCR, listing each CDR3 protein once. The sample gives more than 25,000 distinct CDR3 sequences, about 7.1% of which show up once; 24% is in the top ten. This clonotype was observed at least ten times. Its specificity is unknown. Trimming took off 4 bases at V and 5 bases at J, with 11 bases between the two ends. The germline V gene encodes CDR1 SEHNR and CDR2 FQNEAQ (reference sequence). The CDR3 loop spans 14 amino acids. The sample's time point: sample taken at primary tumor resection. Whole RNA was taken from tumor, nontumor lung or frozen PBMC; it was then sequenced unsorted.

The chain joins TRBV7-9 to TRBJ1-4, with D hard to call. The specimen was lung tumor tissue, collected at surgery. This TCR was recovered from a male donor with early-stage non-small cell lung cancer. The CDR3: CASSYRVFNEKLFF. In DNA form, the CDR3 reads TGTGCCAGCAGCTACCGGGTCTTCAATGAAAAACTGTTTTTT.